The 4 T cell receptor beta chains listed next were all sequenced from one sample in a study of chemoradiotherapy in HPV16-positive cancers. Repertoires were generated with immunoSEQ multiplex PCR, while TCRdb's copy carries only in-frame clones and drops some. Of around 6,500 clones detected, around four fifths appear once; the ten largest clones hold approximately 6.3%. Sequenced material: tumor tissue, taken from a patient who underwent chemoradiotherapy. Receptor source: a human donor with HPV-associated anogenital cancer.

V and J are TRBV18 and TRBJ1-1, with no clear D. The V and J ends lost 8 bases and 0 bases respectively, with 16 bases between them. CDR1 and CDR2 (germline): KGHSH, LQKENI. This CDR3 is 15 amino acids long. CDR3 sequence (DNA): TGTGCCAGCACCCTCCTAAAGACCATGAACACTGAAGCTTTCTTT. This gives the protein CASTLLKTMNTEAFF.

CDR3 loop: CASSHLTSGQEKLFF. The CDR3 coding sequence is TGCGCCAGCAGCCACTTGACAAGTGGGCAGGAAAAACTGTTTTTT. This sequence joins TRBV4-1 and TRBJ1-4; the D is unclear. Trimming cost V 3 bases and J 8 bases, with 16 bases left between them. Germline V gene lookup returns CDR1 MGHRA and CDR2 YSYEKL. This CDR3 has 15 residues.

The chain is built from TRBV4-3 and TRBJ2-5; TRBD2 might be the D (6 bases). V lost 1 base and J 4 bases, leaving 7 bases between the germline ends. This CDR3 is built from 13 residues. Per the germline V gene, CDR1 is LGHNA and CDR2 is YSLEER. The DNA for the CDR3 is TGCGCCAGCAGCCAAGCGGAGGGAGAGACCCAGTACTTC. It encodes CASSQAEGETQYF.

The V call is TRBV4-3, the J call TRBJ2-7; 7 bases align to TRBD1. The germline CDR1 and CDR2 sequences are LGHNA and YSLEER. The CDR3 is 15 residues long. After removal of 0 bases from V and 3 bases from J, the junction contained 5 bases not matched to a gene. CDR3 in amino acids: CASSQDLGQLYEQYF. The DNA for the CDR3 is TGCGCCAGCAGCCAAGATCTGGGACAGCTCTACGAGCAGTACTTC.